This is a list of T cell receptor beta chains from one sample in a study of blood T cell repertoires in COVID-19. Assay: immunoSEQ multiplex PCR; the TCRdb copy retains only in-frame clones and omits some. The sample holds roughly 100,000 clones; 80% to 90% are singletons and the top ten take more than 4%. The specimen sequenced was peripheral blood. The source of these receptors is a man older than 75 with COVID-19, enrolled during active disease. The CDR3 runs from the conserved cysteine through the conserved F or W. A D gene is named only where the DNA matches it firmly. Clone sizes are given selectively: once, few, many, or a class where the clone is expanded.

abundance	d_gene	j_gene	v_gene	CDR3aa	CDR3nt
NA	TRBD1	TRBJ1-6	TRBV19	CASSIDQGDSPLHF	TGTGCCAGTAGTATAGATCAGGGGGATTCACCCCTCCACTTT
NA	TRBD1	TRBJ2-1	TRBV12-3/TRBV12-4	CASSFRQGEQFF	TGTGCCAGCAGTTTCCGACAGGGTGAGCAGTTCTTC
once	NA	TRBJ2-3	TRBV2	CATRGQTFTDTQYF	TGTGCGACGCGCGGACAGACTTTCACAGATACGCAGTATTTT
few	TRBD2	TRBJ2-5	TRBV30	CAWSGLAQETQYF	TGTGCCTGGAGTGGACTAGCGCAGGAGACCCAGTACTTC
NA	TRBD2	TRBJ2-7	TRBV5-5	CASSYAGTGGSGSYEQYF	TGTGCCAGCAGCTACGCCGGGACGGGAGGGAGTGGCTCCTACGAGCAGTACTTC
NA	TRBD2	TRBJ2-5	TRBV18	CASSPPSGGETQYF	TGTGCCAGCTCACCACCATCGGGGGGAGAGACCCAGTACTTC
NA	NA	TRBJ1-1	TRBV7-2	CASSLAAGVGAFF	TGTGCCAGCAGCTTAGCAGCGGGAGTGGGCGCTTTCTTT
NA	TRBD1	TRBJ1-5	TRBV19	CASSLGGQGHQPQHF	TGTGCCAGTAGCCTAGGGGGACAGGGGCATCAGCCCCAGCATTTT
NA	NA	TRBJ1-3	TRBV6-5	CASGADSGNTIYF	TGTGCCAGCGGGGCAGACTCTGGAAACACCATATATTTT
NA	NA	TRBJ2-5	TRBV5-1	CASSRAANQETQYF	TGCGCCAGCAGCCGAGCGGCCAACCAAGAGACCCAGTACTTC
NA	NA	TRBJ1-5	TRBV19	CASSAGMGHAGNQPQHF	TGTGCCAGTTCCGCCGGCATGGGACACGCAGGCAATCAGCCCCAGCATTTT
NA	NA	TRBJ1-1	TRBV12-3/TRBV12-4	CASNRRTEAFF	TGTGCCAGCAATCGGAGAACTGAAGCTTTCTTT
NA	TRBD1	TRBJ1-2	TRBV24-1	CATSDGTDYGYTF	TGTGCCACCAGTGACGGGACAGACTATGGCTACACCTTC
NA	NA	TRBJ1-4	TRBV2	CASSATWAANEKLFF	TGTGCCAGCAGTGCCACATGGGCCGCTAATGAAAAACTGTTTTTT
NA	NA	TRBJ1-2	TRBV30	CAWSPRGGPRGYTF	TGTGCCTGGAGTCCTCGGGGGGGCCCCCGTGGCTACACCTTC
few	NA	TRBJ1-5	TRBV19	CASSISYQPQHF	TGTGCCAGTAGTATCTCCTATCAGCCCCAGCATTTT
NA	NA	TRBJ1-3	TRBV30	CAWSAGISGNTIYF	TGTGCCTGGAGTGCGGGGATCTCTGGAAACACCATATATTTT
NA	TRBD1	TRBJ2-5	TRBV27	CASRRDRAQETQYF	TGTGCCAGCAGGAGAGACAGGGCCCAAGAGACCCAGTACTTC
once	TRBD1	TRBJ1-3	TRBV5-5	CASSDTGGPGNTIYF	TGTGCCAGCAGCGATACAGGGGGCCCTGGAAACACCATATATTTT
NA	NA	TRBJ2-3	TRBV4-2	CASSPRQGGTDTQYF	TGTGCCAGCAGCCCCCGGCAGGGCGGCACAGATACGCAGTATTTT
NA	NA	TRBJ1-1	TRBV14	CASSRRPTGMEGGAFF	TGTGCCAGCAGCCGAAGGCCGACAGGCATGGAGGGGGGGGCTTTCTTT
NA	TRBD2	TRBJ2-3	TRBV7-6	CASSTRLAGGPDTQYF	TGTGCCAGCAGCACCCGACTAGCGGGAGGGCCAGATACGCAGTATTTT
NA	NA	TRBJ2-2	TRBV10-3	CAIAPGADGELFF	TGTGCCATCGCGCCGGGAGCGGACGGGGAGCTGTTTTTT
once	NA	TRBJ2-4	TRBV24-1	CATSDTQGAKNIQYF	TGTGCCACCAGTGATACCCAGGGGGCCAAAAACATTCAGTACTTC
NA	TRBD1	TRBJ2-7	TRBV6-5	CASSKGTGIYEQYF	TGTGCCAGCAGTAAGGGGACAGGGATCTACGAGCAGTACTTC
NA	TRBD2	TRBJ2-7	TRBV27	CATRLAGGYEQYF	TGTGCCACCAGACTAGCGGGAGGGTACGAGCAGTACTTC
NA	NA	TRBJ1-3	TRBV6-5	CASRSSSGNTIYF	TGTGCCAGCAGATCCTCCTCTGGAAACACCATATATTTT
NA	TRBD2	TRBJ2-1	TRBV6-4	CASSDSKLSGGAYNEQFF	TGTGCCAGCAGTGACTCGAAGCTTAGCGGGGGGGCCTACAATGAGCAGTTCTTC
NA	NA	TRBJ2-4	TRBV28	CASSFTGSNIQYF	TGTGCCAGCAGTTTTACGGGGAGTAACATTCAGTACTTC
few	TRBD2	TRBJ2-4	TRBV5-1	CASSTGTSGSVAKNIQYF	TGCGCCAGCAGCACCGGGACTAGCGGGAGCGTGGCCAAAAACATTCAGTACTTC
NA	TRBD1	TRBJ1-2	TRBV5-4	CASSSRGYDGYTF	TGTGCCAGCAGCTCCAGGGGGTATGATGGCTACACCTTC
NA	TRBD2	TRBJ2-3	TRBV10-3	CAISAGLAELTDTQYF	TGTGCCATCAGTGCGGGACTAGCGGAGCTTACAGATACGCAGTATTTT